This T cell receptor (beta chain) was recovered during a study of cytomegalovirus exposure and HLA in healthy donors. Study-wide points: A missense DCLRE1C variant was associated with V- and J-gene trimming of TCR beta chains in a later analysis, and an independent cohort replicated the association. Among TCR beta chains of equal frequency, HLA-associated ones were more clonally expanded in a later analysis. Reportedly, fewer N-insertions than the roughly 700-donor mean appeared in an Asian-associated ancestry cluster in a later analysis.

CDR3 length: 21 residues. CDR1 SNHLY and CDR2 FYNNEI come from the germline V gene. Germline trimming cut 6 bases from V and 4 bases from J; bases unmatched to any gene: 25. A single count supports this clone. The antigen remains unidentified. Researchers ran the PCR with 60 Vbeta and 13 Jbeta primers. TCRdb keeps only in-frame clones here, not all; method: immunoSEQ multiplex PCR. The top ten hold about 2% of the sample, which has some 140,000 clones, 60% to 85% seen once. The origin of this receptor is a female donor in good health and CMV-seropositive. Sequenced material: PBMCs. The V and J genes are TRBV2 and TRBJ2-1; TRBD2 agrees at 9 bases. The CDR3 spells CASSDPGASGAPQESYNEQFF. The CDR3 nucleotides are TGTGCCAGCAGCGACCCAGGGGCTAGCGGGGCCCCCCAGGAATCATACAATGAGCAGTTCTTC.